This is a list of T cell receptor beta chains from one sample in a study of T cell repertoires in cytomegalovirus infection. TCRdb passed the reads through MiXCR, listing each CDR3 protein once. Seen here are 150,000 to 190,000 distinct CDR3 sequences, roughly a quarter observed once, and the top ten hold around 9.9%. The specimen was PBMCs. All receptors derive from a human donor in good health (CMV status not recorded). Some clones in this sample may be carry-over from other donors' samples. CDR3s leave out the opening cysteine and the closing phenylalanine or tryptophan. Each record gives: CDR3 protein, J gene, clone size, V gene, CDR3 length. Not all rows give a size; the values are once, few, many and, for expanded clones, a class.

CDR3aa: SARGRTSGALRVGDTQY
j_gene: TRBJ2-3
abundance: NA
v_gene: TRBV20-1
len: 17

CDR3aa: ASSPPTESYGYT
j_gene: TRBJ1-2
abundance: many
v_gene: TRBV18
len: 12

CDR3aa: ASSLGNGANVLT
j_gene: TRBJ2-6
abundance: few
v_gene: TRBV5-6
len: 12

CDR3aa: ASSPLGRGVNEQY
j_gene: TRBJ2-7
abundance: few
v_gene: TRBV28
len: 13

CDR3aa: ASTPDSISGNTIY
j_gene: TRBJ1-3
abundance: NA
v_gene: TRBV12-3/TRBV12-4
len: 13

CDR3aa: ASSLSGTSGSTDTQY
j_gene: TRBJ2-3
abundance: NA
v_gene: TRBV5-1
len: 15

CDR3aa: AISDLGGTDEQF
j_gene: TRBJ2-1
abundance: NA
v_gene: TRBV10-3
len: 12

CDR3aa: ASSSGTVGNQPQH
j_gene: TRBJ1-5
abundance: many
v_gene: TRBV7-9
len: 13

CDR3aa: SAGGRDQSEAF
j_gene: TRBJ1-1
abundance: NA
v_gene: TRBV20-1
len: 11

CDR3aa: ASSSADRATDTQY
j_gene: TRBJ2-3
abundance: few
v_gene: TRBV6-6
len: 13

CDR3aa: ASSQEERGTIKNIQY
j_gene: TRBJ2-4
abundance: NA
v_gene: TRBV14
len: 15

CDR3aa: ASSAFTDTQY
j_gene: TRBJ2-3
abundance: NA
v_gene: TRBV7-9
len: 10

CDR3aa: ASSYSANTEAF
j_gene: TRBJ1-1
abundance: NA
v_gene: TRBV6-6
len: 11

CDR3aa: SARDRTGGNQPQH
j_gene: TRBJ1-5
abundance: NA
v_gene: TRBV20-1
len: 13

CDR3aa: ASSFPWASNTEAF
j_gene: TRBJ1-1
abundance: NA
v_gene: TRBV28
len: 13

CDR3aa: ASSLGGDYSPLH
j_gene: TRBJ1-6
abundance: few
v_gene: TRBV7-9
len: 12

CDR3aa: ASIQRGGRYNEQF
j_gene: TRBJ2-1
abundance: many
v_gene: TRBV7-2
len: 13

CDR3aa: ASSSYNEQF
j_gene: TRBJ2-1
abundance: many
v_gene: TRBV2
len: 9

CDR3aa: ASSSLAGATETQY
j_gene: TRBJ2-5
abundance: many
v_gene: TRBV28
len: 13

CDR3aa: ASRGRNYGYT
j_gene: TRBJ1-2
abundance: once
v_gene: TRBV6-1
len: 10

CDR3aa: ASSQAERGNQPQH
j_gene: TRBJ1-5
abundance: NA
v_gene: TRBV23-1
len: 13

CDR3aa: ASSFSGLNTGELF
j_gene: TRBJ2-2
abundance: many
v_gene: TRBV7-2
len: 13

CDR3aa: ASSFGQGIDTQY
j_gene: TRBJ2-3
abundance: NA
v_gene: TRBV7-6
len: 12

CDR3aa: SAIGGATNEKLF
j_gene: TRBJ1-4
abundance: once
v_gene: TRBV20-1
len: 12

CDR3aa: ASSATTGVPKETQY
j_gene: TRBJ2-5
abundance: once
v_gene: TRBV19
len: 14

CDR3aa: ASSLDGGPNEKLF
j_gene: TRBJ1-4
abundance: many
v_gene: TRBV7-2
len: 13

CDR3aa: ASSLSPHSGANVLT
j_gene: TRBJ2-6
abundance: NA
v_gene: TRBV7-9
len: 14

CDR3aa: ASSGGGRDPYNEQF
j_gene: TRBJ2-1
abundance: few
v_gene: TRBV7-2
len: 14

CDR3aa: ASSLWLDGPRHGYT
j_gene: TRBJ1-2
abundance: few
v_gene: TRBV28
len: 14

CDR3aa: ASSPGDQPQH
j_gene: TRBJ1-5
abundance: many
v_gene: TRBV7-9
len: 10

CDR3aa: ASSPRRGPDTQY
j_gene: TRBJ2-3
abundance: few
v_gene: TRBV7-9
len: 12

CDR3aa: ASSLAGGIQETQY
j_gene: TRBJ2-5
abundance: NA
v_gene: TRBV6-5
len: 13

CDR3aa: ASSLTSAGVETQY
j_gene: TRBJ2-5
abundance: few
v_gene: TRBV11-2
len: 13

CDR3aa: ASSIMDKNTGELF
j_gene: TRBJ2-2
abundance: few
v_gene: TRBV19
len: 13

CDR3aa: ASKRGATDTQY
j_gene: TRBJ2-3
abundance: many
v_gene: TRBV7-2
len: 11

CDR3aa: ASSPGVVETQY
j_gene: TRBJ2-5
abundance: medium-sized
v_gene: TRBV7-2
len: 11

CDR3aa: ASSLEGQGFYVKQY
j_gene: TRBJ2-7
abundance: many
v_gene: TRBV7-8
len: 14

CDR3aa: ASSDQTGSQEKLF
j_gene: TRBJ1-4
abundance: NA
v_gene: TRBV18
len: 13

CDR3aa: ASSTGGKPQH
j_gene: TRBJ1-5
abundance: few
v_gene: TRBV6-1
len: 10

CDR3aa: AIRTRVSTDTQY
j_gene: TRBJ2-3
abundance: NA
v_gene: TRBV2
len: 12

CDR3aa: ASSAAGVGEQY
j_gene: TRBJ2-7
abundance: NA
v_gene: TRBV11-3
len: 11

CDR3aa: SASGQSSYEQY
j_gene: TRBJ2-7
abundance: NA
v_gene: TRBV20-1
len: 11

CDR3aa: ASSLKTSGDETQY
j_gene: TRBJ2-5
abundance: few
v_gene: TRBV5-4
len: 13

CDR3aa: ASSLAGVETQY
j_gene: TRBJ2-5
abundance: many
v_gene: TRBV12-3/TRBV12-4
len: 11

CDR3aa: ASSQVGGYTQY
j_gene: TRBJ2-3
abundance: NA
v_gene: TRBV4-1
len: 11

CDR3aa: ASKNEGRHYEQY
j_gene: TRBJ2-7
abundance: NA
v_gene: TRBV28
len: 12

CDR3aa: ASSLTQWTDLSTDTQY
j_gene: TRBJ2-3
abundance: many
v_gene: TRBV7-2
len: 16

CDR3aa: ASSYSKPANTGELF
j_gene: TRBJ2-2
abundance: few
v_gene: TRBV6-2/TRBV6-3
len: 14

CDR3aa: ASSYSTTGRTYEQY
j_gene: TRBJ2-7
abundance: NA
v_gene: TRBV6-5
len: 14

CDR3aa: ASSYRISKAF
j_gene: TRBJ1-1
abundance: NA
v_gene: TRBV6-6
len: 10

CDR3aa: ASSLPGLAASYNEQF
j_gene: TRBJ2-1
abundance: many
v_gene: TRBV7-9
len: 15

CDR3aa: ASSLVGPPRAETQY
j_gene: TRBJ2-5
abundance: NA
v_gene: TRBV11-2
len: 14

CDR3aa: AISESPASIHYGYT
j_gene: TRBJ1-2
abundance: NA
v_gene: TRBV10-3
len: 14